This paragraph covers one T cell receptor beta chain sequence. Its recognized antigen is unknown. No base qualities exist here, and no much larger clone lies one base off it. In the germline V gene (reference sequence), CDR1 corresponds to SGHAT and CDR2 to FQDESV. The CDR3 measures 17 amino acids from cysteine to phenylalanine. The CDR3 DNA has 51 bases and is translated from base 1. The trim is 1 base for V and 0 bases for J, with a gap of 13 bases between the germline ends. The EasySep Human CD8+ T Cell Enrichment Kit was used on day 10 to isolate CD8+ T cells from every culture. Sequencing of TCR beta CDR3 regions was performed at survey depth on the immunoSEQ platform. The QIAamp DNA micro kit was used to extract genomic DNA from every cultured and uncultured CD8+ T cell population. The original methods were these. Any sample with under 5,000 productive reads was excluded, and this exclusion removed about 7% of the roughly 80 cultures stimulated with HIV peptides. Sequences were trimmed to CDR3 by a MANAFEST web app, and nonproductive sequences, CDR3s under 5 amino acids, and sequences not starting with C or ending with F/W were removed. To count as antigen-specific, a clonotype had to be expanded in at least 2 of 3 replicates compared with the no-peptide control at FDR 0.01, and only within one epitope family. In addition, a specific clonotype needed a frequency at least fivefold higher than in wells stimulated with peptides from other epitope families. TCRdb's version of the immuneACCESS table is confined to in-frame rearrangements and falls short of the full clone set. An unresolved V gene accounts for under half of the shortfall where checked; the remainder is of unknown origin. That table furnishes V, J and clone size, whereas the DNA furnished D and trimming. Across this sample there are 5,000 to 7,500 clones, with around 66% seen only once. The ten biggest clones cover roughly 45% of the sample.

These data come from a study of CD8 T cell repertoires and HIV-1 epitope variants (dated by TCRdb to about 2020). Regarding the complete study: In separate culture wells, T cells were stimulated with each of twenty-five peptides that represented autologous and known Gag and Nef epitope variants. Cultures were maintained for 9 to 11 days in IMDM with gentamicin, and half-media changes adding IL-2, IL-7 and IL-15 were performed on days 3 and 7. An aliquot of 1M T cells was set aside as an uncultured baseline condition, separate from the 83 T cell cultures. Tested epitopes included three Gag epitope families and Nef HW9 and YT9. A total of 83 T cell cultures were run, with each culture condition performed in triplicate except for one peptide, which was performed in duplicate. T cells were enriched using the EasySep Human T Cell Enrichment Kit and then co-cultured with an equal number of autologous T cell-negative cells acting as antigen-presenting cells. The control conditions were a CMV, EBV and flu peptide pool, the Ebola AY9 epitope as a negative control, and a well with no peptide.

Broader findings and caveats from the paper: The assay identified only TCR beta chains and indicated proliferation in response to antigen, without indicating T cell function or cytokine profile. The study identified about ten antigen-specific TCR beta clonotypes, more than five of which appeared to be cross-reactive for autologous or known escape epitope variants. Five clonotypes recognized the Nef KF9 family and one the HW9 family, with no responses to the TAALDMSHF plasma variant.

Sequencing was done on a sample of cultured CD8+ T cells derived from PBMCs. The sequence was obtained from a male donor with HIV. Recombination linked TRBV11-1 to TRBJ2-1; the D segment cannot be called with confidence. The DNA reads as follows: TGTGCCAGCAGCTTAGGGGAAGGGTCCCCCTCCTACAATGAGCAGTTCTTC. This encodes CASSLGEGSPSYNEQFF.